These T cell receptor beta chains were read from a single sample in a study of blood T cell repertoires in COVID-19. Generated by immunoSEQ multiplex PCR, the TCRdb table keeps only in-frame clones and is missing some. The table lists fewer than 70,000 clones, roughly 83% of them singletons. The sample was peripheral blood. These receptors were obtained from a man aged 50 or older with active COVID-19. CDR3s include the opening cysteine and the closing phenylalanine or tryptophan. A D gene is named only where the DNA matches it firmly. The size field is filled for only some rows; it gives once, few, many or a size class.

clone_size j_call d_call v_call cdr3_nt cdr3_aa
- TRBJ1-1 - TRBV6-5 TGTGCCAGCAAAATGGGACACTCGGGAGCTTTCTTT CASKMGHSGAFF
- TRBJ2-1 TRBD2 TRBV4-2 TGTGCCAGCAGCCAAGGGACGGGGGGGCCAGATGAGCAGTTCTTC CASSQGTGGPDEQFF
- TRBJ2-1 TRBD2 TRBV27 TGTGCCACCTGGTCCCGGACTAGGTCAGCCGATGAGCAGTTCTTC CATWSRTRSADEQFF
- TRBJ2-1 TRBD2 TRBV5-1 TGCGCCAGCAGCTTGGCGGGACTAGCGTTGTACAATGAGCAGTTCTTC CASSLAGLALYNEQFF
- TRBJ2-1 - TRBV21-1 TGTGCCAGGTGGGGGTTCAGGGACAGGGGCCTTTACAATGAGCAGTTCTTC CARWGFRDRGLYNEQFF
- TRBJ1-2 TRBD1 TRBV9 TGTGCCAGCAAAGGGGACAGGGGGCCGAGTGATGGCTACACCTTC CASKGDRGPSDGYTF
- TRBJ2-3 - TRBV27 TGTGCCAGCAGTTTTGGAGCGACTAGCACAGATACGCAGTATTTT CASSFGATSTDTQYF
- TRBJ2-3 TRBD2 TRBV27 TGTGCCAGCAGTTCTCCCCCACTAATCGGGAGGGAGGTCGGCACAGATACGCAGTATTTT CASSSPPLIGREVGTDTQYF
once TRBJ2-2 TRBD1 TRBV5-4 TGTGCCAGCGGGGACAGGGGGGACACCGGGGAGCTGTTTTTT CASGDRGDTGELFF
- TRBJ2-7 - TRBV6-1 TGTGCCAGCAGTGAATGGAGAACCAGCGGCGACGAGCAGTACTTC CASSEWRTSGDEQYF
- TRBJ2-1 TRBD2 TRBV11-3 TGTGCCAGCAGCCTCGGAGTAGCGGGAGTAGGGGAGCAGTTCTTC CASSLGVAGVGEQFF
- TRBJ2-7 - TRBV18 TGTGCCAGCTCACCACCCGGGGTAGCCTTCTACGAGCAGTACTTC CASSPPGVAFYEQYF
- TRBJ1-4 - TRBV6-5 TGTGCCAGCAGTTACTTTCACGGGGAAAAACTGTTTTTT CASSYFHGEKLFF
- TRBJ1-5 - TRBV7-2 TGTGCCAGCAGCTTGGCAGGGGGCAATCAGCCCCAGCATTTT CASSLAGGNQPQHF
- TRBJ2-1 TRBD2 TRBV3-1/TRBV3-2 TGTGCCAGCAGCCAAGTTGGTAGCGGGGGGGCCCGCGCCTACAATGAGCAGTTCTTC CASSQVGSGGARAYNEQFF